This T cell receptor beta chain was sequenced for a study of identical twins. Turning to this clonotype: The antigen remains unidentified.

TCRdb recomputed calls from the 5' RACE reads with MiXCR, one row per CDR3 protein. The sample holds 500,000 to 600,000 distinct CDR3 sequences; approximately 22% are singletons and the top ten take around 0.9%. Germline lookup yields CDR1 DFQATT and CDR2 SNEGSKA (reference sequence). Unmatched junction bases numbered 6, after V lost 3 bases and J lost 2 bases. The CDR3 totals 14 residues. Overall study findings and caveats: Cord blood beta clonotypes present at high abundance carried fewer insertions; no such pattern appeared in memory repertoires.

The same data also went into a second study, on T cells expressing NK-cell markers. That report notes: Among eight sequenced donors, seven carried HCMV seropositivity while one was seronegative.

This chain links TRBV20-1 with TRBJ2-7, with 8 bases matching TRBD2. Sequencing input: CD4+ T cells sorted from blood. This sequence was found in a woman aged 18-29 years in good health. CDR3 sequence reads: CSASGPAGAYEQYF. CDR3 in DNA: TGCAGTGCTAGTGGCCCAGCGGGAGCCTACGAGCAGTACTTC.